This record covers a single T cell receptor (beta chain). The study assigned cohorts using participant-reported clinical history. Recovered status applied to Cohort 3 donors who had two consecutive negative PCRs. It also applied to those with clearance or with symptom resolution. The data derive from a study of blood T cell repertoires in COVID-19. In the original processing: Amplification from reference gene primers served as the basis for estimated nucleated cell counts. Clones were sequenced by immunoSEQ multiplex PCR, and TCRdb holds only the in-frame ones, with some missing. For V, J and clone size, that table is used; D and trimming come from the DNA. The sample lists about 200,000 clones, 85% to 90% occurring once. The CDR3 has 16 amino acids. With V trimmed by 3 bases and J by 2 bases, 8 bases remained unmatched. Germline V CDR1 and CDR2: KGHSH, LQKENI.

This receptor was identified in a man aged 25-45 years who had recovered from COVID-19. The sequenced material came from PBMCs or T cells enriched from blood (not recorded which). The rearrangement links TRBV18 to TRBJ2-7; 9 nucleotides match TRBD2. As DNA, the CDR3 is TGTGCCAGCTCACCCATTATTACTAGCGGGCCCTACGAGCAGTACTTC. As protein: CASSPIITSGPYEQYF.